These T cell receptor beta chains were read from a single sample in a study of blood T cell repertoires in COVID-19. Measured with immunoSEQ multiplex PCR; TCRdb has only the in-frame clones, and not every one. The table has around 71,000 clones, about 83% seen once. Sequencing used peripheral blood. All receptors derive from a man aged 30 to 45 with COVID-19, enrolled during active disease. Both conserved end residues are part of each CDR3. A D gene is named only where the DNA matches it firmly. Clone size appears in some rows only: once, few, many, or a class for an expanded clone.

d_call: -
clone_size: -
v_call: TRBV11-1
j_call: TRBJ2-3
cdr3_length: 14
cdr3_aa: CASSFRTSTDTQYF
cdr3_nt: TGTGCCAGCAGCTTTAGGACTAGCACAGATACGCAGTATTTT

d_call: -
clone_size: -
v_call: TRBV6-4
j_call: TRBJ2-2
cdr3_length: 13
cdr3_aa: CASSDSTTGELFF
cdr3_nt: TGTGCCAGCAGTGACTCGACAACCGGGGAGCTGTTTTTT

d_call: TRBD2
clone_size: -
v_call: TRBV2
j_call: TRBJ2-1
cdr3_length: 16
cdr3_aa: CASRKPGLAIHNEQFF
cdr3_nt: TGTGCCAGCAGAAAGCCGGGACTAGCTATCCACAATGAGCAGTTCTTC

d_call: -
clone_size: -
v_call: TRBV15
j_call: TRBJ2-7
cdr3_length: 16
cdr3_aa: CATSRGAGRNTYEQYF
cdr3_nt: TGTGCCACCAGCAGAGGGGCGGGACGAAATACTTACGAGCAGTACTTC

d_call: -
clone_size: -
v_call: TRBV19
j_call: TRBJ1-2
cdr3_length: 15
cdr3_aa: CASSMTSTISYGYTF
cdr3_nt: TGTGCCAGTAGTATGACCTCTACTATTAGCTATGGCTACACCTTC

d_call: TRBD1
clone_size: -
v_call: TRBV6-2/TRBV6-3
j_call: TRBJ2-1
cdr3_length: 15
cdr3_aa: CASSPGQGAYNEQFF
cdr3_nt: TGTGCCAGCAGCCCGGGACAGGGGGCCTACAATGAGCAGTTCTTC

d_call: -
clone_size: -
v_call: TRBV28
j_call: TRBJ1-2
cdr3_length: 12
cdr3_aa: CASLVGGYGYTF
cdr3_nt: TGTGCCAGCTTGGTCGGGGGCTATGGCTACACCTTC

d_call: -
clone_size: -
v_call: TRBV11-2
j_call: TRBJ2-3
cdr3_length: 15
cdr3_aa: CASSLGAVPTDTQYF
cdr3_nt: TGTGCCAGCAGCCTTGGGGCGGTTCCCACAGATACGCAGTATTTT

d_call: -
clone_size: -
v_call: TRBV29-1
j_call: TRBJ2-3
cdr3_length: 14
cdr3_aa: CSVGAHGHTDTQYF
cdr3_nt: TGCAGCGTTGGGGCCCATGGCCACACAGATACGCAGTATTTT

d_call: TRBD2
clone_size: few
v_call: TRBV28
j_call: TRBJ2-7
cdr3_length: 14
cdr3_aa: CASSIGREPFKQYF
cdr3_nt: TGTGCCAGCAGTATTGGGCGGGAGCCCTTCAAGCAGTACTTC

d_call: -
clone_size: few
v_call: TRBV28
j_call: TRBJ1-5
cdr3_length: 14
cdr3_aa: CASSLRGSNQPQHF
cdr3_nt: TGTGCCAGCAGTTTAAGGGGTAGCAATCAGCCCCAGCATTTT

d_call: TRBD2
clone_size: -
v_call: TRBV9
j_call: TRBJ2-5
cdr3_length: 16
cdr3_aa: CASSVGLAGVSETQYF
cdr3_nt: TGTGCCAGCAGCGTAGGACTAGCGGGAGTCTCGGAGACCCAGTACTTC

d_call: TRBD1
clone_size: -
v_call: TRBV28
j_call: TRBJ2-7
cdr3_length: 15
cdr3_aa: CASRSGQGVAYEQYF
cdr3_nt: TGTGCCAGCAGATCCGGACAGGGGGTGGCCTACGAGCAGTACTTC

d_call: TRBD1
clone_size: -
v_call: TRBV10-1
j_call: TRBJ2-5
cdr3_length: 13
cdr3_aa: CASSRDSQETQYF
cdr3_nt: TGCGCCAGCAGTCGGGACAGCCAAGAGACCCAGTACTTC

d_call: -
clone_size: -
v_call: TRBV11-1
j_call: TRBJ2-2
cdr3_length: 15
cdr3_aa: CASSHGGANTGELFF
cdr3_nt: TGTGCCAGCAGCCACGGAGGCGCGAACACCGGGGAGCTGTTTTTT

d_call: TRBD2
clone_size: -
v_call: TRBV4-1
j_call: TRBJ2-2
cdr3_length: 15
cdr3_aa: CASSLREMDTGELFF
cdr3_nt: TGCGCCAGCAGCCTGCGGGAGATGGACACCGGGGAGCTGTTTTTT

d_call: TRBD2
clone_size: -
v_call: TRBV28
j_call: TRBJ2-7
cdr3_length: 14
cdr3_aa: CASSLSGSSYEQYF
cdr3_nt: TGTGCCAGCAGTTTAAGCGGGAGCTCCTACGAGCAGTACTTC

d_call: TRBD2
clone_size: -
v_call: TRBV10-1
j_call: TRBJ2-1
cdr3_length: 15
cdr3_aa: CASSEGTSGYNEQFF
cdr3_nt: TGCGCCAGCAGTGAGGGGACTAGCGGGTACAATGAGCAGTTCTTC

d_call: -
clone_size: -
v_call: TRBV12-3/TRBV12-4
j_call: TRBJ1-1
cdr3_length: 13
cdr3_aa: CASSAVRNTEAFF
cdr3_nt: TGTGCCAGCAGCGCCGTGAGGAACACTGAAGCTTTCTTT

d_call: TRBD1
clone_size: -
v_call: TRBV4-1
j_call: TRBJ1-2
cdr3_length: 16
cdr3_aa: CASNPWTGGLNYGYTF
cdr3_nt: TGCGCCAGCAACCCCTGGACAGGGGGCCTTAACTATGGCTACACCTTC

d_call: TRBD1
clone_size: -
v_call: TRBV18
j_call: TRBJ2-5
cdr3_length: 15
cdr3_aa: CASSPGQGLTETQYF
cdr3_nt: TGTGCCAGCTCACCCGGACAGGGTCTAACGGAGACCCAGTACTTC

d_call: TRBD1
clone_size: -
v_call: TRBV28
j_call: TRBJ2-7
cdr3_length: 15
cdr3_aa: CASSEPGQGGYEQYF
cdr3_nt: TGTGCCAGCAGCGAACCGGGACAGGGGGGTTACGAGCAGTACTTC

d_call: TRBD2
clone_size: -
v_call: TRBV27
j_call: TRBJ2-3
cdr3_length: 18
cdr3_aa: CASRPPGTSGGGTDTQYF
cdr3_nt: TGTGCCAGCAGGCCGCCCGGGACTAGCGGAGGGGGGACAGATACGCAGTATTTT

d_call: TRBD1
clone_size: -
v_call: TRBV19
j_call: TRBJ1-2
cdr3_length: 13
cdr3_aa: CASSLRTGGGYTF
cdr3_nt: TGTGCCAGTAGTCTAAGGACAGGGGGAGGCTACACCTTC

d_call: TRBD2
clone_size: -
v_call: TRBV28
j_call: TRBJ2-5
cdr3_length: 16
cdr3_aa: CASSPPGREAGETQYF
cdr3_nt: TGTGCCAGCAGCCCCCCCGGGCGGGAGGCGGGGGAGACCCAGTACTTC

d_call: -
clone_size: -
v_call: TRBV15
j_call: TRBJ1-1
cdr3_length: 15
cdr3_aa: CATSRGVRLNTEAFF
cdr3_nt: TGTGCCACCAGCAGAGGAGTCCGCCTGAACACTGAAGCTTTCTTT

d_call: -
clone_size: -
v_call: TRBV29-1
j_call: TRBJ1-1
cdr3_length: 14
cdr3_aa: CSVAWGGLGTEAFF
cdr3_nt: TGCAGCGTTGCCTGGGGGGGTCTGGGCACTGAAGCTTTCTTT

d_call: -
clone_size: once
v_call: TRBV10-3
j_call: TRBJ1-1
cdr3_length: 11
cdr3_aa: CAIGQSTEAFF
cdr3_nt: TGTGCCATCGGACAATCTACTGAAGCTTTCTTT

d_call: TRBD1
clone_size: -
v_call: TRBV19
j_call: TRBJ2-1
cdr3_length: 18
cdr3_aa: CASSAFDPGQGRINEQFF
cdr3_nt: TGTGCCAGTAGTGCCTTCGACCCGGGACAGGGGAGAATAAATGAGCAGTTCTTC

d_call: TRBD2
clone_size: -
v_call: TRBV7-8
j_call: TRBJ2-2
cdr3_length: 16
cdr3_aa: CASSLVAGVNTGELFF
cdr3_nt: TGTGCCAGCAGCTTAGTTGCGGGAGTAAACACCGGGGAGCTGTTTTTT

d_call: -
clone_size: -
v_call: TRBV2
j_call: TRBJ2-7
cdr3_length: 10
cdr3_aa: CASREKEQYF
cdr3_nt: TGTGCCAGCAGGGAGAAGGAGCAGTACTTC

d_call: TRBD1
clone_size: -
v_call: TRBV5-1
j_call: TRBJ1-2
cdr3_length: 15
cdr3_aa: CASSIGTGGQDGYTF
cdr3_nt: TGCGCCAGCAGCATAGGGACAGGGGGCCAGGATGGCTACACCTTC

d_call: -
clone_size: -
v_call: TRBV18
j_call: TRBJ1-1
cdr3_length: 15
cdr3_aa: CASSPPAKLNTEAFF
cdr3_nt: TGTGCCAGCTCACCACCAGCCAAACTGAACACTGAAGCTTTCTTT

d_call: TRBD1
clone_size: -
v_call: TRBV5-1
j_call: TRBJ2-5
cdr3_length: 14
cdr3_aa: CASSTGQLQETQYF
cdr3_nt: TGCGCCAGCAGCACGGGACAGCTACAAGAGACCCAGTACTTC

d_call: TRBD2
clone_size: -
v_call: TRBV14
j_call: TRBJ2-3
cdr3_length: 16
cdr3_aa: CASSPGLAGSTDTQYF
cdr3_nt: TGTGCCAGCAGCCCGGGACTAGCGGGAAGCACAGATACGCAGTATTTT

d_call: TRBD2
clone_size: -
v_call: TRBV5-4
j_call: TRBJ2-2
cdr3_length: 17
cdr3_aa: CASSSGLAVANTGELFF
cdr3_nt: TGTGCCAGCAGCTCGGGACTAGCGGTTGCGAACACCGGGGAGCTGTTTTTT

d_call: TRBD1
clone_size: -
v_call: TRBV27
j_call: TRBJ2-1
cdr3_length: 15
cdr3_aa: CASRPGTGSRNEQFF
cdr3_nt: TGTGCCAGCAGACCCGGGACAGGTTCCCGCAATGAGCAGTTCTTC

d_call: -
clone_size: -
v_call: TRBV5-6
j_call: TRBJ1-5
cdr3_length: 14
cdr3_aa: CASSLEGLGQPQHF
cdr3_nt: TGTGCCAGCAGCTTGGAGGGGCTCGGTCAGCCCCAGCATTTT

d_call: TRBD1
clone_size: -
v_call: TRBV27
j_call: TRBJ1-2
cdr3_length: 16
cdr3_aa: CASSWGNPGQGYGYTF
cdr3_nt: TGTGCCAGCAGCTGGGGGAACCCGGGACAGGGGTATGGCTACACCTTC

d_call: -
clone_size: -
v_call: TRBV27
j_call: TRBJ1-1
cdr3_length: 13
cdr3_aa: CASSSRTNTEAFF
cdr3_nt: TGTGCCAGCAGTTCCCGGACAAACACTGAAGCTTTCTTT

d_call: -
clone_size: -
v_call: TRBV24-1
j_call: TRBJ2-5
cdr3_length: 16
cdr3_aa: CATSDLLGGGLETQYF
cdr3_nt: TGTGCCACCAGTGATTTGCTTGGGGGCGGGTTGGAGACCCAGTACTTC

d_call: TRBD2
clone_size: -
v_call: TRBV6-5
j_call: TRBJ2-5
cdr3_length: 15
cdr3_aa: CASSKTGTRQETQYF
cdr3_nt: TGTGCCAGCAGCAAGACCGGGACTAGGCAAGAGACCCAGTACTTC

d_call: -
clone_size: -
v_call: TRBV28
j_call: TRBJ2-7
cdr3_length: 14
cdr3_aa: CASNNRNVRYEQYF
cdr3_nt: TGTGCCAGCAATAACAGGAATGTGCGGTACGAGCAGTACTTC

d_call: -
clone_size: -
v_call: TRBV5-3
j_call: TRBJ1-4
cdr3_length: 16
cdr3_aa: CARSLVVKGLGEKLFF
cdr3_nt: TGTGCCAGAAGCTTGGTTGTTAAGGGGTTGGGGGAAAAACTGTTTTTT

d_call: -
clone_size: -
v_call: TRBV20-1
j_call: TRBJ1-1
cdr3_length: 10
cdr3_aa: CSDRATEAFF
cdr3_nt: TGCAGTGACAGAGCCACTGAAGCTTTCTTT

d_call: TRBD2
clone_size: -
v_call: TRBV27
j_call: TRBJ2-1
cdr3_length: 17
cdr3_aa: CASSPPSGGRAFNEQFF
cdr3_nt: TGTGCCAGCAGTCCTCCCTCTGGCGGGAGGGCGTTCAATGAGCAGTTCTTC

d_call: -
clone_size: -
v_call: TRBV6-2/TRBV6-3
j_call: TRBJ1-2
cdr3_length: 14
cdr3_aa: CASSPRQFHYGYTF
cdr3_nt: TGTGCCAGCAGCCCCCGACAGTTCCACTATGGCTACACCTTC

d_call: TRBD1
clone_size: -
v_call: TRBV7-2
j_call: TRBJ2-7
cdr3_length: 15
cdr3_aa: CASSSRGQGPYEQYF
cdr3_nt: TGTGCCAGCAGCTCCCGGGGACAGGGCCCCTACGAGCAGTACTTC

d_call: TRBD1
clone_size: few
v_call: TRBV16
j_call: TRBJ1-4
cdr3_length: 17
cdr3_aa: CASSHRPPAGQDEKLFF
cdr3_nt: TGTGCCAGCAGCCACCGCCCACCCGCGGGACAGGATGAAAAACTGTTTTTT

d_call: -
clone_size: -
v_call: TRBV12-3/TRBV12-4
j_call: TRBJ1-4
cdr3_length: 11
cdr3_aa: CASSSDEKLFF
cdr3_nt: TGTGCCAGCAGTTCTGATGAAAAACTGTTTTTT

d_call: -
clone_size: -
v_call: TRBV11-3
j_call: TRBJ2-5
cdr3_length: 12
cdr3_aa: CASSLGPRTQYF
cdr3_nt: TGTGCCAGCAGCTTAGGGCCCAGGACCCAGTACTTC

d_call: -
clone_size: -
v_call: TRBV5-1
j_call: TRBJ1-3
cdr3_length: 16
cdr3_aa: CASSKTPGVPGNTIYF
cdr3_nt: TGCGCCAGCAGCAAAACCCCAGGGGTCCCTGGAAACACCATATATTTT

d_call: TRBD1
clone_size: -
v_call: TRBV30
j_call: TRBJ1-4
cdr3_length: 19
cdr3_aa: CAWTGQGLVLGATNEKLFF
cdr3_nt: TGTGCCTGGACCGGACAGGGCTTGGTGTTGGGGGCAACTAATGAAAAACTGTTTTTT